Below are 10 T cell receptor beta chains sequenced from a single sample in a study of long-term antiretroviral therapy in people with HIV. Survey level was the resolution at which the v3.0 immunoSEQ assay ran. Sequencing used immunoSEQ multiplex PCR; TCRdb keeps in-frame clones, though not all of them. This table has 31,000 or so clones, around nine tenths appearing once. The source was unsorted PBMCs, collected roughly 5 years before starting antiretroviral therapy. Receptors were obtained from a man in his forties or fifties with HIV.

V usage is TRBV5-6 and J usage is TRBJ2-1; 7 bases are shared with TRBD1. V dropped 3 bases and J dropped 7; count of bases not matched to a gene: 7. CDR1 SGHDT and CDR2 YYEEEE come from the germline V gene. The CDR3 length is 14 residues. CDR3 sequence (DNA): TGTGCCAGCAGCTACCAGGGGGTAGAAAATGAGCAGTTCTTC. Residues: CASSYQGVENEQFF.

This clone turned up a few times. The rearrangement uses TRBV12-5 and TRBJ1-5; D gene uncertain. V lost 3 bases and J 1 base, leaving 7 bases between the germline ends. Germline V gene sequence: CDR1 LGHNT, CDR2 FRNRAP. The CDR3 has 14 amino acids. CDR3 loop: CASGLDVSNQPQHF. The CDR3 nucleotides read TGTGCTAGTGGTTTAGACGTAAGCAATCAGCCCCAGCATTTT.

This clone was detected only once. The chain has TRBV2 and TRBJ1-1, with D hard to call. This CDR3 has 14 amino acids. V was clipped by 8 bases and J by 2 bases, with 15 bases between them. Germline loops: CDR1 SNHLY, CDR2 FYNNEI. Here the CDR3 reads CASGETSHNTEAFF. In nucleotides, the CDR3 is TGTGCCAGCGGCGAGACCTCGCATAACACTGAAGCTTTCTTT.

The rearrangement uses TRBV29-1 and TRBJ2-2, with 7 bases matching TRBD1. V lost 7 bases to trimming and J lost 3 bases; unmatched junction nucleotides: 8. Germline values: CDR1 SQVTM, CDR2 ANQGSEA. The CDR3 runs to 14 residues. CDR3: CSGLEQGDTGELFF. CDR3 coding DNA: TGCAGCGGTTTGGAGCAGGGGGACACCGGGGAGCTGTTTTTT.

This chain links TRBV28 with TRBJ1-3, with a tentative D call TRBD1 (6 bases). The CDR3 contains 14 residues. Germline loops: CDR1 MDHEN, CDR2 SYDVKM. Trimming removed 6 bases at V and 0 bases at J, with 9 bases between. CDR3 residues: CASRRGSSGNTIYF. The CDR3 region has the DNA TGTGCCAGCAGAAGGGGGAGCTCTGGAAACACCATATATTTT.

The V gene is TRBV18, the J gene TRBJ1-2; D is uncertain. The CDR3 runs 11 residues. Germline V gives CDR1 KGHSH, CDR2 LQKENI. V was shortened by 8 bases and J by 3 bases, with 7 bases between the two germline ends. Written as DNA, the CDR3 is TGTGCCAGCACCTCGGACTATGGCTACACCTTC. Translating it yields CASTSDYGYTF.

CDR3 region: CASSPRPDGAYEQYF. In DNA form, the CDR3 reads TGTGCCAGCAGCCCACGACCCGACGGTGCCTACGAGCAGTACTTC. The J gene is TRBJ2-7, the V gene TRBV9; D unresolved. The CDR3 has 15 amino acids. Germline assignment: CDR1 SGDLS and CDR2 YYNGEE. V was clipped by 4 bases and J by 2 bases, with 16 bases between them. Filled out from reference TRBV9 and TRBJ2-7, the complete variable domain reads DSGVTQTPKHLITATGQRVTLRCSPRSGDLSVYWYQQSLDQGLQFLIQYYNGEERAKGNILERFSAQQFPDLHSELNLSSLELGDSALYFCASSPRPDGAYEQYFGPGTRLTVT.

The rearrangement uses TRBV7-9 and TRBJ1-2; D uncertain. CDR3 length equals 14 residues. The germline V gene encodes CDR1 SEHNR and CDR2 FQNEAQ (reference sequence). V was cut by 5 bases and J by 5 bases, with 15 bases left in between. CDR3 sequence reads: CASSLARNYYGYTF. For the CDR3, the DNA is TGTGCCAGCAGCCTGGCCAGGAATTATTATGGCTACACCTTC.

J is TRBJ2-7 and V is TRBV7-9, with TRBD2 as a possible D gene (6 bases). The germline gives CDR1 SEHNR, CDR2 FQNEAQ (reference sequence). V was trimmed by 5 bases and J by 2 bases, leaving 13 bases between them. The CDR3 spans 14 residues. CDR3 amino acids: CASSRRSSAYEQYF. In DNA, the CDR3 is TGTGCCAGCAGCCGGAGGTCTAGCGCCTACGAGCAGTACTTC.

V and J are TRBV5-1 and TRBJ2-7; 7 bases align to TRBD2. V lost 0 bases and J lost 1; bases outside the gene matches: 4. The CDR3 consists of 15 residues. The germline V gene has CDR1 SGHRS and CDR2 YFSETQ. CDR3 region: CASSLGGTKSYEQYF. In DNA form, the CDR3 reads TGCGCCAGCAGCTTGGGTGGGACTAAATCCTACGAGCAGTACTTC.